These 20 T cell receptor beta chains originate from one sample sequenced in a study of cytomegalovirus exposure and HLA in healthy donors. With 60 Vbeta and 13 Jbeta primers, the PCR was carried out. Measured with immunoSEQ multiplex PCR; TCRdb has only the in-frame clones, and not every one. The sample carries roughly 140,000 clones, about three quarters recorded once. Sequencing was done on a sample of PBMCs. Source of these receptors: a male donor in good health and CMV-seronegative.

V and J are TRBV18 and TRBJ2-4; no definite D call. The V end lost 6 bases, the J end lost 0 bases, and 12 bases lay between the germline ends. The CDR3 sequence is 15 residues long. Germline-derived CDR1 and CDR2 are KGHSH and LQKENI. As DNA, the CDR3 is TGTGCCAGCTCCGCAGCCCGGGTAGCCAAAAACATTCAGTACTTC. Amino acids: CASSAARVAKNIQYF. The full variable domain, with the rest looked up from reference TRBV18 and TRBJ2-4, is NAGVMQNPRHLVRRRGQEARLRCSPMKGHSHVYWYRQLPEEGLKFMVYLQKENIIDESGMPKERFSAEFPKEGPSILRIQQVVRGDSAAYFCASSAARVAKNIQYFGAGTRLSVL.

V usage is TRBV6-1 and J usage is TRBJ2-1; 11 bases align to TRBD2. Germline V gene lookup returns CDR1 MNHNS and CDR2 SASEGT. Losses at the gene ends were 5 bases for V and 6 bases for J; bases not matched to a gene: 6. The CDR3 consists of 15 residues. CDR3 sequence: CASSPLAGERNEQFF. CDR3 sequence (DNA): TGTGCCAGCAGTCCACTAGCGGGAGAGCGCAATGAGCAGTTCTTC.

The chain uses TRBV27 and TRBJ1-6; a possible D gene is TRBD1 (6 bases). Germline CDR1 MNHEY, CDR2 SMNVEV (reference sequence). The CDR3 loop spans 15 amino acids. V shed 4 bases and J shed 5 bases, with 12 bases lying between them. CDR3 coding DNA: TGTGCCAGCAGTTACGTCAGGGGCGATAATTCACCCCTCCACTTT. This encodes CASSYVRGDNSPLHF.

The chain joins TRBV9 to TRBJ2-1; tentatively, D is TRBD2 (6 bases). V shed 3 bases and J shed 0 bases, with 13 bases lying between them. The CDR3 has 16 residues. The V gene's germline CDR1 is SGDLS and CDR2 YYNGEE. For the CDR3, the DNA is TGTGCCAGCAGCGCCCGGGACTTAAGCTCCTACAATGAGCAGTTCTTC. Translating gives CASSARDLSSYNEQFF.

The chain is built from TRBV4-3 and TRBJ1-4; 8 nucleotides agree with TRBD1. Trimming removed 4 bases from V and 4 bases from J; junction bases left unmatched: 5. Germline CDR1 and CDR2: LGHNA and YSLEER. The CDR3 totals 15 residues. CDR3 sequence reads: CASSRTTGGNEKLFF. The CDR3 nucleotides are TGCGCCAGCAGCCGTACAACAGGGGGTAATGAAAAACTGTTTTTT.

This chain joins TRBV2 and TRBJ2-4; D gene uncertain. This CDR3 region has 15 residues. Trimming left V 3 bases short and J 0 bases short, with 9 bases between. Germline V gene data show CDR1 as SNHLY and CDR2 as FYNNEI. CDR3 in DNA: TGTGCCAGCAGTGACGAACTAATAGCCAAAAACATTCAGTACTTC. This translates into CASSDELIAKNIQYF.

This clone turned up a few times. This chain connects TRBV6-5 to TRBJ2-3; 7 positions match TRBD1. V gave up 5 bases and J gave up 7 bases; unmatched junction bases: 3. In germline, CDR1 is MNHEY, CDR2 SVGAGI. This CDR3 is 12 amino acids long. The CDR3 DNA reads as TGTGCCAGCAGTCACAGGGGTTATACGCAGTATTTT. Protein: CASSHRGYTQYF.

The rearrangement uses TRBV5-1 and TRBJ2-7, with no clear D. This CDR3 has 14 amino acids. Germline CDR1 and CDR2: SGHRS and YFSETQ. V was cut by 0 bases and J by 2 bases, with 9 bases left in between. The CDR3 spells CASSLASLTYEQYF. Written as DNA, the CDR3 is TGCGCCAGCAGCTTGGCCAGTTTGACCTACGAGCAGTACTTC.

This clone was observed a handful of times. Here the CDR3 DNA reads TGCGCCAGCAGCTTGACAGCGAACACTGAAGCTTTCTTT. Translation: CASSLTANTEAFF. V gene TRBV5-1 combines with J gene TRBJ1-1; D not certain. Trimming removed 1 base from V and 1 base from J, with 5 bases in between. Germline loops: CDR1 SGHRS, CDR2 YFSETQ. The CDR3 is 13 amino acids.

The V gene is TRBV14, the J gene TRBJ2-7, with 10 bases that match TRBD2. CDR3 length: 13 residues. Trimming removed 7 bases from V and 6 bases from J; junction bases left unmatched: 6. Per germline, CDR1 SGHDN and CDR2 FVKESK. CDR3 sequence reads: CASTLAGEGEQYF. The CDR3 bases are TGTGCCAGCACCCTAGCGGGAGAGGGCGAGCAGTACTTC.

The chain recombines TRBV30 with TRBJ1-5, with a possible D match to TRBD1 (5 bases). This CDR3 is built from 12 residues. Trimming pared 3 bases from V and 6 bases from J, leaving 9 bases between. Looked up from germline, CDR1 is GTSNPN and CDR2 is SVGIG (reference sequence). In nucleotides, the CDR3 is TGTGCCTGGAGCGGGGGAGGTCAGCCCCAGCATTTT. Protein product: CAWSGGGQPQHF.

This clone is a singleton in its sample. The V and J genes are TRBV7-8 and TRBJ2-7; a weak D match, TRBD2 (6 bases). Trimming cost V 1 base and J 0 bases, with 10 bases left between them. The CDR3 has 15 amino acids. Germline V gene sequence: CDR1 SGHVS, CDR2 FQNEAQ. This chain's CDR3 is CASSLESGGSYEQYF. The CDR3 nucleotides are TGTGCCAGCAGCTTAGAGTCCGGGGGCTCCTACGAGCAGTACTTC.

In its sample, this clone was seen a few times. V usage is TRBV4-1 and J usage is TRBJ1-6, with D possibly being TRBD1 (5 bases). In germline, CDR1 is MGHRA, CDR2 YSYEKL. The V end lost 2 bases, the J end lost 7 bases, and 9 bases lay between the germline ends. This CDR3 has 14 residues. The CDR3 bases are TGCGCCAGCAGCCAATTACCAGGGAATTCACCCCTCCACTTT. Amino acid sequence: CASSQLPGNSPLHF.

The chain uses TRBV7-2 and TRBJ2-7; tentative D call: TRBD2 (6 bases). Trimming removed 1 base from V and 1 base from J, with 11 bases in between. Germline V CDR1 and CDR2: SGHTA, FQGNSA. CDR3 size: 15 residues. CDR3 bases: TGTGCCAGCAGCTTAGGGCTAGCGCAATCCTACGAGCAGTACTTC. Its protein is CASSLGLAQSYEQYF. Combining the CDR3 with reference TRBV7-2 and TRBJ2-7 gives the whole variable domain GAGVSQSPSNKVTEKGKDVELRCDPISGHTALYWYRQSLGQGLEFLIYFQGNSAPDKSGLPSDRFSAERTGGSVSTLTIQRTQQEDSAVYLCASSLGLAQSYEQYFGPGTRLTVT.

Only one count was recorded for this clone. The rearrangement links TRBV2 to TRBJ1-5; no clear D gene. V lost 6 bases to trimming and J lost 2 bases, with 17 bases between them. This CDR3 contains 16 residues. Germline V gene data show CDR1 as SNHLY and CDR2 as FYNNEI. CDR3 sequence reads: CASSGVSRSGNQPQHF. CDR3 bases: TGTGCCAGCAGCGGGGTATCACGATCTGGCAATCAGCCCCAGCATTTT.

The DNA of the CDR3 is TGTGCCAGCAGCTTGACAGGGGCCGGCAATCAGCCCCAGCATTTT. Its translation is CASSLTGAGNQPQHF. The chain recombines TRBV5-6 with TRBJ1-5; 7 nucleotides match TRBD1. Trimming took 1 base from V and 2 from J; bases not matched to a gene: 3. The CDR3 spans 15 residues. The germline CDR1 and CDR2 sequences are SGHDT and YYEEEE.

The J gene is TRBJ1-1, the V gene TRBV19; 9 nucleotides match TRBD1. V was pared by 4 bases and J by 1 base, with 4 bases of the junction left unmatched. Germline V gives CDR1 LNHDA, CDR2 SQIVND (reference sequence). This CDR3 region has 15 residues. The CDR3: CASSNSDRGNTEAFF. The CDR3 bases are TGTGCCAGTAGTAACTCGGACAGGGGGAACACTGAAGCTTTCTTT.

In this sample, this clone turned up once. In DNA, the CDR3 is TGCAGCGTGAGGGGGGGTATTACTGAAGCTTTCTTT. It encodes CSVRGGITEAFF. The chain employs TRBV29-1 and TRBJ1-1; a possible D gene is TRBD1 (6 bases). The CDR3 totals 12 residues. V dropped 6 bases and J dropped 5 bases, with 13 bases sitting between them. The germline V gene has CDR1 SQVTM and CDR2 ANQGSEA.

The rearrangement uses TRBV18 and TRBJ1-1, with D maybe TRBD1 (6 bases). V dropped 2 bases and J dropped 4 bases, with 11 bases sitting between them. Germline V gene lookup returns CDR1 KGHSH and CDR2 LQKENI. The CDR3 loop spans 14 amino acids. CDR3 DNA: TGTGCCAGCTCACCATTGGGGGGGGCCACTGAAGCTTTCTTT. Translation gives CASSPLGGATEAFF.

The chain employs TRBV6-1 and TRBJ2-5, with unresolved D. The germline CDR1 and CDR2 sequences are MNHNS and SASEGT. The length of the CDR3 is 14 residues. V lost 5 bases and J 5 bases, leaving 15 bases between the germline ends. The CDR3 here is CASSTGSSKETQYF. As DNA, the CDR3 is TGTGCCAGCAGTACCGGGTCCTCTAAGGAGACCCAGTACTTC.